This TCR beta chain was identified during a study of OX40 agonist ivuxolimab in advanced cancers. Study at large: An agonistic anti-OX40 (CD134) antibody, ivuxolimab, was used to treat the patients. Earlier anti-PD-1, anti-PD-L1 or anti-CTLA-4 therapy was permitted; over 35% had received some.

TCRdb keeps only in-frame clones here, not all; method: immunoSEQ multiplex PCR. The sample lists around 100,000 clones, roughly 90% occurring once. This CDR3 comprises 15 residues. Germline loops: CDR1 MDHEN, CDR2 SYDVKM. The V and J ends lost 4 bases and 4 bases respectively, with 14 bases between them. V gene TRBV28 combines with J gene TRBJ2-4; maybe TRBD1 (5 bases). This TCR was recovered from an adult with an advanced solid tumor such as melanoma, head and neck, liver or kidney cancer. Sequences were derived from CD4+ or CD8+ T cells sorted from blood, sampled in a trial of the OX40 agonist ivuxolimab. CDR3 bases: TGTGCCAGCAGTTCTCCGGACATACCAAAAAACATTCAGTACTTC. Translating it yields CASSSPDIPKNIQYF.